This TCR beta chain is drawn from a study of memory CD4+ T cells and cytomegalovirus serostatus. In this sample, this clone turned up once. The antigen remains undetermined. Single viable CD3+CD4+CD8-CD45RO+ cells were sorted as the memory CD4+ T cells. CD4+ T cells were isolated by positive magnetic selection. Generated by immunoSEQ multiplex PCR, the TCRdb table keeps only in-frame clones and is missing some. The data contain approximately 52,000 clones, roughly three quarters of them seen just once; the ten biggest clones take up about 0.77%. Study results and caveats: CMV serostatus prediction reached median AUC 0.95, or 0.91 with US-trained model.

The germline V and J ends were trimmed by 0 bases and 7 bases, with 13 bases remaining between them. The CDR3 consists of 14 residues. CDR1 SGHRS and CDR2 YFSETQ come from the germline V gene. The chain recombines TRBV5-1 with TRBJ2-5; TRBD2 is a possible D gene (6 bases). The sequence derives from an adult in good health and CMV-seronegative. The sequenced sample consisted of memory CD4+ T cells from blood. The CDR3 is CASSLDGGGGTQYF. Written as DNA, the CDR3 is TGCGCCAGCAGCTTGGACGGGGGAGGAGGGACCCAGTACTTC.